The rows below give T cell receptor beta chains drawn from one sample of a study of response to subunit inactivated influenza vaccine. TCRdb ran MiXCR on the RT-PCR reads and lists one entry per CDR3 protein. The table lists about 540,000 distinct CDR3 sequences, roughly 25% of them singletons. This sample also appeared in a second study, on T cells expressing NK-cell markers.

Here the sequenced sample was CD4+ T cells sorted from PBMCs, taken less than 13 days after vaccination. The receptors were gathered from a middle-aged man who received an inactivated influenza vaccine. Both conserved end residues are part of each CDR3. The D gene is left open where the match is weak. Where a row states a size, it is once, few, many or the class of an expanded clone; other rows omit it.

CDR3 DNA,CDR3 protein,V gene,J gene,clone size,D gene
TGCGCCAGCAGCTTGGTTTCCGGGGACAGTGGTTCACCCCTCCACTTT,CASSLVSGDSGSPLHF,TRBV5-1,TRBJ1-6,few,TRBD1
TGTGCAAACCCCGACCACTACGAGCAGTACTTC,CANPDHYEQYF,TRBV6-1,TRBJ2-7,NA,NA
TGTGCCAGCAGCGTAAGGGCAGAATCCTATGGCTACACCTTC,CASSVRAESYGYTF,TRBV9,TRBJ1-2,NA,NA
TGTGCCAGCAGCGCCCTGGGCGGGGACACGAGCACAGATACGCAGTATTTT,CASSALGGDTSTDTQYF,TRBV5-5,TRBJ2-3,few,NA
TGTGCCTGGCGATTAGCGGGAGCTAGAGATACGCAGTATTTT,CAWRLAGARDTQYF,TRBV30,TRBJ2-3,once,TRBD2
TGTGCCATCAGTGCCTCGAGCGCGGAGCTCACAGATACGCAGTATTTT,CAISASSAELTDTQYF,TRBV10-3,TRBJ2-3,many,NA
TGCGCCAGCAGCCAAATAGCGGGGGGGGTGTACAATGAGCAGTTCTTC,CASSQIAGGVYNEQFF,TRBV5-1,TRBJ2-1,NA,TRBD2
TGTGCCACCAGCAGAGATGTTGGCAACTATGGCTACACCTTC,CATSRDVGNYGYTF,TRBV15,TRBJ1-2,NA,NA
TGTGCCAGCAGCTTTGGGGGTTTGGCCTACGAGCAGTACTTC,CASSFGGLAYEQYF,TRBV7-9,TRBJ2-7,few,NA
TGTGCCAGCTCCTGGGGGAGTAGCGCGACCCCCTACGAGCAGTACTTC,CASSWGSSATPYEQYF,TRBV2,TRBJ2-7,NA,NA
TGTGCCAGCAGCTTAGTAGCGGGAGCGGGGTACAATGAGCAGTTCTTC,CASSLVAGAGYNEQFF,TRBV11-2,TRBJ2-1,many,TRBD2
TGCAGTGCTACTTTCGGGGGAGTGAGCTCCTACGAGCAGTACTTC,CSATFGGVSSYEQYF,TRBV20-1,TRBJ2-7,NA,NA
TGTGCCTGGAGTAACCGGGCCGGGGGGAACATTCAGTACTTC,CAWSNRAGGNIQYF,TRBV30,TRBJ2-4,few,TRBD2
TGCAGTGTGACTAGCGGCACAGATACGCAGTATTTT,CSVTSGTDTQYF,TRBV20-1,TRBJ2-3,NA,TRBD2
TGTGCCAGCAGTGAAAAGTGGGGACTGGAAGATACGCAGTATTTT,CASSEKWGLEDTQYF,TRBV7-9,TRBJ2-3,few,NA
TGTGCCAGTAAAGCCTCCCCGTGGGGTCGGGGAGTCACAGATACGCAGTATTTT,CASKASPWGRGVTDTQYF,TRBV12-3/TRBV12-4,TRBJ2-3,few,NA
TGTGCCAGCAGCTCCGGGATTTCCTACGAGCAGTACTTC,CASSSGISYEQYF,TRBV11-2,TRBJ2-7,few,NA
TGTGCCAGCAGCCGGGACAGGGGGCTAAATGAGCAGTTCTTC,CASSRDRGLNEQFF,TRBV12-3/TRBV12-4,TRBJ2-1,few,TRBD1
TGTGCCACCAGTGGAGCGGGAGGCCGAGAAAGCTCCTACAATGAGCAGTTCTTC,CATSGAGGRESSYNEQFF,TRBV24-1,TRBJ2-1,NA,TRBD2
TGTGCCAGCAGACCCGGGACCAATCCCACCGGGGAGCTGTTTTTT,CASRPGTNPTGELFF,TRBV6-1,TRBJ2-2,NA,NA
TGCAGTGCTAGAAAAGGAGCCGGACAAAGCATAAAACTGTTTTTT,CSARKGAGQSIKLFF,TRBV20-1,TRBJ1-4,few,NA
TGCGCCAGCAGGTTAGAAATTAGCGGGGGCCGCACAGATACGCAGTATTTT,CASRLEISGGRTDTQYF,TRBV5-1,TRBJ2-3,NA,TRBD2
TGTGCCAGCAGCTTAGAAGGCGGGATTAACACCGGGGAGCTGTTTTTT,CASSLEGGINTGELFF,TRBV7-2,TRBJ2-2,NA,NA
TGTGCCAGCAGTTACCTGCAGGGGGGCACTGAAGCTTTCTTT,CASSYLQGGTEAFF,TRBV6-5,TRBJ1-1,NA,TRBD1
TGTGCCAGCAGTTTATTTAACCCGGGACAGGGATCCGGGGAGCTGTTTTTT,CASSLFNPGQGSGELFF,TRBV27,TRBJ2-2,many,TRBD1
TGTGCCAGCGGCGGGACAGGGGGCAATCCTAGCACAGATACGCAGTATTTT,CASGGTGGNPSTDTQYF,TRBV2,TRBJ2-3,NA,TRBD1
TGTGCCAGCAGCCCCCCCGGGACAGGGTCGGGGTACGAGCAGTACTTC,CASSPPGTGSGYEQYF,TRBV7-9,TRBJ2-7,NA,TRBD1
TGTGCCAGCAGTGAATTTCGCAGGGGAGTAGGGAACACTGAAGCTTTCTTT,CASSEFRRGVGNTEAFF,TRBV25-1,TRBJ1-1,NA,NA
TGCGCCAGCAGCTTGGGAGGCTACGGGGAGCTGTTTTTT,CASSLGGYGELFF,TRBV5-1,TRBJ2-2,NA,NA
TGTGCCAGCAGCGTTTCGACAGGGGCCAAAAACATTCAGTACTTC,CASSVSTGAKNIQYF,TRBV9,TRBJ2-4,NA,TRBD1
TGTGCCAGCAGCGCGGACAGGGTTGGAAACACCATATATTTT,CASSADRVGNTIYF,TRBV12-3/TRBV12-4,TRBJ1-3,NA,TRBD1
TGTGCCAGCAGCCAAGACTTCCCGGGACAGGGGACAGCGGGAGGTTCCTACGAGCAGTACTTC,CASSQDFPGQGTAGGSYEQYF,TRBV3-1,TRBJ2-7,NA,NA
TGCGCCAGCAGCCAAGATGTCCTAACTCCACATAATTCACCCCTCCACTTT,CASSQDVLTPHNSPLHF,TRBV4-3,TRBJ1-6,few,NA
TGTGCCAGCAGCTTGCGGGGTCACCAAGAGACCCAGTACTTC,CASSLRGHQETQYF,TRBV5-6,TRBJ2-5,few,NA
TGTGCCAGCAGCCCCACTAGCGGGAGAAGTACGCAGTATTTT,CASSPTSGRSTQYF,TRBV12-3/TRBV12-4,TRBJ2-3,few,TRBD2
TGTGCCACCAGTGGTCGACTCGGGACAAACACAGATACGCAGTATTTT,CATSGRLGTNTDTQYF,TRBV24-1,TRBJ2-3,few,NA
TGTGCCAGCAGCCCCCGGGGGGGAGATTACAATGAGCAGTTCTTC,CASSPRGGDYNEQFF,TRBV7-2,TRBJ2-1,NA,TRBD2
TGTGCCAGCAGCCCATCTCCGGACAGGGATAACGAGCAGTACTTC,CASSPSPDRDNEQYF,TRBV9,TRBJ2-7,NA,TRBD1
TGCAGTGCTAGAACCCCCTCAGGAGCGCCAAGCGGGGAGACCCAGTACTTC,CSARTPSGAPSGETQYF,TRBV20-1,TRBJ2-5,NA,NA
TGTGCCAGCGAAAAACAGGGACGAGGCAATCAGCCCCAGCATTTT,CASEKQGRGNQPQHF,TRBV28,TRBJ1-5,few,NA
TGTGCCAGCAGTTCAGGGGGACAGGTAACCGGCGAGCAGTACTTC,CASSSGGQVTGEQYF,TRBV6-5,TRBJ2-7,NA,TRBD1
TGCAGCGTTTGGACTAGCGGAAAAGAGACCCAGTACTTC,CSVWTSGKETQYF,TRBV29-1,TRBJ2-5,few,TRBD2
TGCGCCAGCAACCCCACTAACACCGGGGAGCTGTTTTTT,CASNPTNTGELFF,TRBV5-1,TRBJ2-2,NA,NA
TGTGCCAGCAGCCAAGCGAAAGATACGCAGTATTTT,CASSQAKDTQYF,TRBV3-1,TRBJ2-3,few,NA
TGTGCCAGCAGGGGGGAGTTGGGCACAGATACGCAGTATTTT,CASRGELGTDTQYF,TRBV12-3/TRBV12-4,TRBJ2-3,many,NA
TGTGCCAGCAGTGAAGCGTCCGGAGGGGCGAATCAGCCCCAGCATTTT,CASSEASGGANQPQHF,TRBV6-1,TRBJ1-5,few,NA
TGCGCCAGCAGCCAAGGACAGGGGGCTCAGCCCCAGCATTTT,CASSQGQGAQPQHF,TRBV4-1,TRBJ1-5,NA,TRBD1
TGCGCCAGCAGCTGGGGGGAAGGGCCCCGATTGTCCTACGAGCAGTACTTC,CASSWGEGPRLSYEQYF,TRBV5-1,TRBJ2-7,few,NA
TGTGCCAGCAGTGCTCTTTGGGGGAGGTCCTACAATGAGCAGTTCTTC,CASSALWGRSYNEQFF,TRBV6-2/TRBV6-3,TRBJ2-1,NA,NA
TGTGCCAGCGGAAATTGGGGGACAGGTGGAGATACGCAGTATTTT,CASGNWGTGGDTQYF,TRBV3-1,TRBJ2-3,few,TRBD1
TGTGCCAGCAGCGCTACTAGCGGTCTTTACAATGAGCAGTTCTTC,CASSATSGLYNEQFF,TRBV9,TRBJ2-1,NA,TRBD2